This T cell receptor (beta chain) appears in the sequencing data of a study of T cell changes during pregnancy in multiple sclerosis. Germline CDR1 is KGHSH and CDR2 is LQKENI. This CDR3 is 11 amino acids long. Between the trimmed V and J ends, which lost 6 bases and 8 bases, there was a span of 8 bases. Clones were read by immunoSEQ multiplex PCR, and TCRdb kept only the in-frame ones, dropping some. The table includes tens of thousands of clones, nearly 95% detected once. The V and J genes are TRBV18 and TRBJ2-1; the D is unclear. The material was peripheral blood, obtained in the third trimester of pregnancy. The clonotype comes from a female donor with multiple sclerosis, enrolled in a pregnancy study. CDR3 coding DNA: TGTGCCAGCTCCCTAAGTGATGAGCAGTTCTTC. This gives the protein CASSLSDEQFF. Full variable domain (remainder filled in from reference TRBV18 and TRBJ2-1): NAGVMQNPRHLVRRRGQEARLRCSPMKGHSHVYWYRQLPEEGLKFMVYLQKENIIDESGMPKERFSAEFPKEGPSILRIQQVVRGDSAAYFCASSLSDEQFFGPGTRLTVL.